Shown below are 8 T cell receptor beta chains from a single sample sequenced in a study of T-cell memory formation after mild COVID-19 (dated by TCRdb to the early 2020s). The library relied on 5' RACE. The listed sequencing device is Illumina NovaSeq 6000. TCRdb reworked the public reads: Q25 trimming with fastp, MiXCR clone assembly, productive beta chains retained. Every entry covers one CDR3 protein and lists the most common genes and DNA from its rows. Counted in this sample were about 150,000 distinct CDR3 sequences; roughly 15% of them appeared once. 14% of the sample lies in the top ten. Material: PBMCs or a T cell subset sorted from them (not recorded which). The receptors originated from an adult woman who had mild COVID-19 (a few samples of this study predate the infection). The sample titles of this study are shuffled in the database, so cell type and time point are left out; the donor was told from shared clones.

The gene calls are TRBV13 and TRBJ2-7; D perhaps matches TRBD1 (6 bases). Trimming took 4 bases from V and 6 from J, leaving 16 bases between them. The CDR3 spans 14 residues. Germline lookup yields CDR1 PRHDT and CDR2 FYEKMQ (reference sequence). In DNA, the CDR3 is TGTGCCAGCAGCTCCCGGGACATCCTAAGCGAGCAGTACTTC. Its translation: CASSSRDILSEQYF.

This clonotype was observed a few times. V is TRBV7-9 and J is TRBJ2-1; 9 bases map to TRBD2. Germline loops: CDR1 SEHNR, CDR2 FQNEAQ (reference sequence). The CDR3 covers 17 residues. Trimming at V came to 5 bases and at J to 8 bases, leaving 16 bases not matched to a gene. The CDR3 is CASSPRGVAGVFDEQFF. The CDR3 DNA reads TGTGCCAGCAGCCCAAGGGGGGTAGCGGGGGTGTTCGATGAGCAGTTCTTC. Full variable domain (missing parts from reference TRBV7-9 and TRBJ2-1): DTGVSQNPRHKITKRGQNVTFRCDPISEHNRLYWYRQTLGQGPEFLTYFQNEAQLEKSRLLSDRFSAERPKGSFSTLEIQRTEQGDSAMYLCASSPRGVAGVFDEQFFGPGTRLTVL.

This clonotype came up a few times. The gene calls are TRBV6-7 and TRBJ2-2; 7 positions match TRBD1. TRBV6-7 is assigned to the ORF class and has an uncertain function. The CDR3 has 19 amino acids. Trimming removed 0 bases from V and 8 bases from J; junction bases left unmatched: 18. The CDR3 reads CASSYSSKTVLTDRGELFF. The CDR3 coding sequence is TGTGCCAGCAGTTACTCTTCAAAGACCGTTCTCACGGACAGGGGGGAGCTGTTTTTT.

This rearrangement joins TRBV27 to TRBJ2-7; TRBD1 matches at 11 bases. Germline loops: CDR1 MNHEY, CDR2 SMNVEV (reference sequence). The CDR3 contains 14 residues. J was trimmed by 2 bases and V by 6 bases; bases with no gene match: 3. CDR3 sequence (DNA): TGTGCCAGCAGACGGACAGGGGGCCCCTACGAGCAGTACTTC. Its translation: CASRRTGGPYEQYF.

There are a few counts of this clonotype. V gene TRBV20-1 combines with J gene TRBJ2-3; D call uncertain. CDR1 DFQATT and CDR2 SNEGSKA come from the germline V gene (reference sequence). Trimming stripped 4 bases from V and 2 bases from J, with 10 bases between. The CDR3 covers 13 residues. Here the CDR3 reads CSAILGHTDTQYF. CDR3 nucleotides: TGCAGTGCTATATTAGGGCACACAGATACGCAGTATTTT.

CDR3 residues: CASSPRPGQGTGELFF. In DNA, the CDR3 is TGTGCCAGCAGCCCACGGCCGGGACAGGGGACCGGGGAGCTGTTTTTT. The V gene is TRBV7-7, the J gene TRBJ2-2, with 10 bases aligning to TRBD1. CDR1 and CDR2 (germline): SSHAT, FNYEAQ (reference sequence). V was pared by 5 bases and J by 5 bases, with 8 bases of the junction left unmatched. The CDR3 totals 16 residues.

Comment on this clonotype: Because the CDR3 is missing its conserved closing phenylalanine or tryptophan, this is likely a read error. The genes are TRBV20-1 and TRBJ1-2, with 8 bases that match TRBD1. Germline V gene data show CDR1 as DFQATT and CDR2 as SNEGSKA (reference sequence). V was pared by 1 base and J by 4 bases, with 5 bases of the junction left unmatched. CDR3 size: 14 residues. The CDR3 loop is CSARGQGRSYGYTL. As DNA, the CDR3 is TGCAGTGCTAGAGGACAGGGGCGATCCTATGGCTACACCTTA.

This clonotype came up a few times. The V call is TRBV2, the J call TRBJ1-2; D is unresolved. Trimming took off 6 bases at V and 6 bases at J, with 14 bases between the two ends. CDR3 size: 13 residues. CDR1 is SNHLY and CDR2 is FYNNEI in the germline V gene. CDR3 bases: TGTGCCAGCAGATGGGAAGTCGGGAATGGCTACACCTTC. It codes for CASRWEVGNGYTF. Complete variable domain (other parts from reference TRBV2 and TRBJ1-2): EPEVTQTPSHQVTQMGQEVILRCVPISNHLYFYWYRQILGQKVEFLVSFYNNEISEKSEIFDDQFSVERPDGSNFTLKIRSTKLEDSAMYFCASRWEVGNGYTFGSGTRLTVV.